The entry that follows covers one T cell receptor (beta chain) sequence. Clones were sequenced by immunoSEQ multiplex PCR, and TCRdb holds only the in-frame ones, with some missing. The sample shows roughly 250,000 clones, 80% to 90% of them seen only once. These data are taken from a study of blood T cell repertoires in COVID-19. Across the whole study: Material from acute and convalescent COVID-19 was sourced from the United States, Italy and Spain. Sample material is recorded as cDNA or gDNA derived from T cells, B-cell-depleted T cells, or PBMCs.

All enrollees were roughly 18 to 100 years old and from approximately 25 US areas. Symptom resolution, clearance, or two negative PCRs marked donors in Cohort 3 as recovered. The source material was PBMCs or T cells enriched from blood (not recorded which). This receptor was obtained from a woman aged 18-35 years who had recovered from COVID-19.

The CDR3 region is CASSQDSGTSETQYF. The CDR3 nucleotides read TGTGCCAGCAGCCAAGATTCCGGGACTAGCGAGACCCAGTACTTC. J is TRBJ2-5 and V is TRBV3-1 (or the pseudogene TRBV3-2); 9 bases are a match to TRBD2. In germline, CDR1 is LGHDT, CDR2 YNNKEL (reference sequence). V dropped 0 bases and J dropped 5; count of bases not matched to a gene: 4. The CDR3 contains 15 residues.